The following is a TCR beta chain sequence with its context. Its matching antigen is unknown. V was pared by 5 bases and J by 1 base, with 9 bases between. The CDR3 loop spans 14 amino acids. Germline loops: CDR1 MNHEY, CDR2 SVGAGI. It was with 60 Vbeta and 13 Jbeta primers that the PCR ran. Data came from immunoSEQ multiplex PCR; TCRdb stores just in-frame clones and leaves some out. The table has about 200,000 clones, roughly three quarters seen once. It was healthy bone marrow donors who served as donors. This record belongs to a study of cytomegalovirus exposure and HLA in healthy donors. Regarding the study as a whole: Many donors shared some public TCRs, even though most TCR sequences were rare. Immune exposure information available was restricted to CMV serostatus. Relative to the approximately 700-donor mean, N-insertions were reportedly fewer in an Asian-associated ancestry cluster in a later analysis.

The J gene is TRBJ1-3, the V gene TRBV6-5, with a possible D match to TRBD1 (5 bases). This clonotype was obtained from a man aged 50 to 59 in good health and CMV-seronegative. Material: PBMCs. The CDR3 DNA reads as TGTGCCAGCAGTACGACAGCATCTGGAAACACCATATATTTT. It codes for CASSTTASGNTIYF.